A single sample is the source of the 11 T cell receptor beta chains below, sequenced in a study of blood T cell repertoires in COVID-19. Profiled with immunoSEQ multiplex PCR; TCRdb holds only in-frame clones, not every one. The data show over 200,000 clones, about 85% seen once. The sample consisted of PBMCs or T cells enriched from blood (not recorded which). The receptors come from a man in his thirties or forties who had recovered from COVID-19.

V gene TRBV15 combines with J gene TRBJ2-3, with D perhaps TRBD1 (5 bases). Germline V gene data show CDR1 as LNHNV and CDR2 as YYDKDF (reference sequence). Trimming took off 0 bases at V and 4 bases at J, with 11 bases between the two ends. The CDR3 has 15 residues. CDR3 protein: CATSRDRQGSDTQYF. The CDR3 nucleotides read TGTGCCACCAGCAGAGATCGGCAGGGCTCAGATACGCAGTATTTT.

This chain links TRBV19 with TRBJ1-2, with D maybe TRBD1 (6 bases). This CDR3 spans 15 amino acids. V lost 8 bases, J lost 1 base, and 17 bases lay in between. Germline assignment: CDR1 LNHDA and CDR2 SQIVND (reference sequence). The chain's CDR3 is CASDQGRGVNYGYTF. As DNA, the CDR3 is TGTGCCAGTGACCAAGGCAGGGGCGTTAACTATGGCTACACCTTC.

The genes are TRBV6-5 and TRBJ1-2; TRBD1 matches at 8 bases. CDR1 and CDR2 from the germline V gene are MNHEY and SVGAGI. The CDR3 has 13 residues. V dropped 6 bases and J dropped 2; count of bases not matched to a gene: 2. The CDR3 loop is CASRSGGNYGYTF. The CDR3 DNA sequence: TGTGCCAGCAGATCAGGGGGCAACTATGGCTACACCTTC.

The V gene is TRBV5-1, the J gene TRBJ2-5; 9 bases match TRBD1. The CDR3 length is 16 residues. Trimming cost V 4 bases and J 3 bases; bases outside gene matches: 10. CDR1 is SGHRS, CDR2 YFSETQ, per germline. CDR3 amino acids: CASSPVPWTGEETQYF. CDR3 DNA: TGCGCCAGCAGCCCCGTCCCTTGGACAGGGGAAGAGACCCAGTACTTC.

The chain has TRBV10-3 and TRBJ2-1; no firm D call. The V end was cut by 9 bases, the J end by 4 bases, with 7 bases between. Germline V gene lookup returns CDR1 ENHRY and CDR2 SYGVKD. CDR3 size: 11 residues. CDR3 sequence reads: CAIQQYNEQFF. In nucleotides, the CDR3 is TGTGCCATACAACAGTACAATGAGCAGTTCTTC.

CDR3 in amino acids: CASSGGATEAFF. The CDR3 coding sequence is TGTGCCAGCAGCGGTGGGGCGACTGAAGCTTTCTTT. The chain recombines TRBV9 with TRBJ1-1, with a tentative D call TRBD1 (5 bases). The CDR3 loop spans 12 amino acids. From germline, CDR1 is SGDLS and CDR2 YYNGEE. V was shortened by 3 bases and J by 5 bases, with 8 bases between the two germline ends. The full variable domain, its missing parts supplied by reference TRBV9 and TRBJ1-1, is DSGVTQTPKHLITATGQRVTLRCSPRSGDLSVYWYQQSLDQGLQFLIQYYNGEERAKGNILERFSAQQFPDLHSELNLSSLELGDSALYFCASSGGATEAFFGQGTRLTVV.

This chain joins TRBV3-1 (or the pseudogene TRBV3-2) and TRBJ2-5; D possibly corresponds to TRBD1 (6 bases). V was trimmed by 2 bases and J by 5 bases, leaving 15 bases between them. CDR3 length: 15 amino acids. Looked up from germline, CDR1 is LGHDT and CDR2 is YNNKEL (reference sequence). The CDR3 reads CASSQRQAFRETQYF. The CDR3 region has the DNA TGTGCCAGCAGCCAACGACAGGCTTTCAGGGAGACCCAGTACTTC.

J is TRBJ1-1 and V is TRBV12-3 or TRBV12-4, with a possible D match to TRBD1 (6 bases). This CDR3 region has 13 residues. Trimming stripped 6 bases from V and 6 bases from J, with 14 bases between. This CDR3 reads CASSSGDFAEAFF. CDR3 sequence (DNA): TGTGCCAGCAGCTCAGGGGATTTCGCTGAAGCTTTCTTT.

J is TRBJ2-5 and V is TRBV7-3, with D possibly TRBD1 on 6 matching bases. From germline, CDR1 is SGHTA and CDR2 FQGTGA. The CDR3 covers 15 residues. V lost 2 bases and J 4 bases, leaving 14 bases between the germline ends. CDR3 protein: CASSLLGHSRETQYF. CDR3 nucleotide sequence: TGTGCCAGCAGCTTACTGGGACACAGCAGAGAGACCCAGTACTTC. Based on the CDR3 plus reference TRBV7-3 and TRBJ2-5, the full variable domain is GAGVSQTPSNKVTEKGKYVELRCDPISGHTALYWYRQSLGQGPEFLIYFQGTGAADDSGLPNDRFFAVRPEGSVSTLKIQRTERGDSAVYLCASSLLGHSRETQYFGPGTRLLVL.

The V call is TRBV7-8, the J call TRBJ2-2; the match to TRBD1 covers 7 bases. J was trimmed by 6 bases and V by 1 base; bases with no gene match: 2. This CDR3 is 14 amino acids long. Germline CDR1 reads SGHVS; CDR2 reads FQNEAQ. In DNA, the CDR3 is TGTGCCAGCAGCTTAGAAACAGGGGCCGGGGAGCTGTTTTTT. The encoded protein is CASSLETGAGELFF.

This clone was counted only a few times. The chain has TRBV6-2 or TRBV6-3 and TRBJ1-1; TRBD1 matches 9 bases. This CDR3 is 15 amino acids long. Germline CDR1 and CDR2: MNHEY and SVGEGT. V trimming: 4 bases; J trimming: 11 bases; junction bases outside the gene matches: 14. CDR3 sequence reads: CASSFNQQGAQDAFF. In nucleotides, the CDR3 is TGTGCCAGCAGTTTCAACCAACAGGGGGCGCAGGATGCTTTCTTT.